This T cell receptor (beta chain) came from a study of shared clonotypes between healthy human individuals (dated by TCRdb to about 2020). Regarding the complete study: The cohort included three men and a couple of women between 18 and 49 years of age. For each donor, three plates each were used for CD4 naive and CD4 memory, two plates were used for CD8 naive, and one plate was used for CD8 memory. Blood TCR repertoires of a handful of healthy adults were deeply sequenced to estimate repertoire size and the extent of clonotype sharing between individuals. Different laboratories and diverse techniques were used to prepare libraries and sequence TCR repertoires, to increase sequencing depth and limit assay-specific biases. Each donor's leukapheresis produced roughly between roughly 0.85 and 9.5 billion PBMCs.

V is cut by 1 base and J by 8 bases, and the space between the germline ends is 12 bases. Per the germline V gene (reference sequence), LNHDA is the CDR1 and SQIVND is the CDR2. The cysteine opens and the phenylalanine closes a CDR3 of 14 amino acids. Only CDR3 DNA is held: 42 bases, read in frame from base 1. About this clone: Its cognate antigen has yet to be identified. Base qualities were left out, and no much larger clone turns up one base away.

Using the deep immunoSEQ assay, TCR CDR3 regions were amplified from genomic DNA by multiplex PCR. For each cell subset, the extracted genomic DNA was distributed evenly across all wells of several immunoSEQ 96-well plates, and each plate served as one replicate. Each replicate PCR for sorted subsets received roughly 0.2 ug genomic DNA, equal to around 32,000 T cell genomes. The purified libraries were quantified using a Qubit 3.0 fluorometer, sized with a Bioanalyzer 2100, and then quantified again using the KAPA Library Quantification kit. Every immunoSEQ 96-well plate was sequenced on a dedicated single-read 150-cycle Illumina NextSeq 550 flow cell. In the authors' own workflow: Because only junctional sequences without quality scores were contained in the immunoSEQ output, filtering matching that applied to full-length reads could not be performed. To assign V/J genes and CDR3, sequences were annotated using PyIR, a Python wrapper for IgBLAST v1.9, with IMGT germline references. Any read was removed if the V/J assignment was weak (E-value above 1e-6), the CDR3 was missing, or the read contained stop codons, out-of-frame junctions, or ambiguous translated residues. V3J clonotypes were defined as sequences sharing an identical inferred V gene, J gene, and CDR3 amino acid sequence. Percentage overlap between repertoires was calculated by dividing the number of shared unique clonotypes by the size of the smaller repertoire. Repertoire richness was assessed with RTK rarefaction, the Chao1 estimator, and Recon v2.1 estimates of unobserved clonotypes. Generation probabilities were computed with OLGA for all TCRbeta clonotypes obtained by the gDNA method from a few donors. The source is immuneACCESS, and TCRdb retained only in-frame sequences with V and J called. Part of the clones is not carried over; for the studies checked, unresolved V genes explain less than half of this, and the remainder is unexplained. From that table come the V and J calls and clone size; the DNA was used to work out D and trimming. Recorded for this sample are over 2 million clones; about 94% of them occurred a single time. Of the sample, more than 0.95% falls within the top ten clones.

CD8 naive samples consisted of CD45RO-negative cells that were positively selected for CCR7, yielding a CD45RA+CCR7+ population without TemRA cells. Healthy HIV-negative adults with no recently reported acute infections or vaccinations were included as donors. Every donor was a Caucasian adult residing in Nashville, Tennessee, USA. After blood collection by leukapheresis, PBMCs were isolated using Ficoll-Histopaque density gradient centrifugation and then cryopreserved in the vapor phase of liquid nitrogen. Purity and quantity of every magnetically sorted T cell population were checked by analytical flow cytometry. From each sorted fraction, genomic DNA was isolated and quantified by UV absorbance on a Nanodrop 2000c. The study at large found these results: Naive subsets generally had larger estimated clonotype richness than memory subsets. Because the study included a small number of donors, the genetic and exposure-history diversity represented was limited. Sampling was limited to blood, and TCR repertoires in tissue likely differ from TCR repertoires in blood. Incomplete sequencing was indicated by rarefaction of sorted-subset datasets, despite the large sequencing depth. Based on pairwise subsampling, the degree of clonotype sharing among donors was expected to be affected by sequencing depth. Sharing across a handful of donors was observed for roughly 5.4% of naive CD4, over 3% of naive CD8, over 2% of memory CD4, and roughly 0.4% of memory CD8 clonotypes. Higher generation probabilities were observed for clonotypes shared by all four sorted-subset donors than for non-shared clonotypes.

The chain is made from TRBV19 and TRBJ2-1, with TRBD2 perhaps the D gene, on 6 matching bases. The sequencing input was naive CD8+ T cells sorted from blood. Taken with the paper, the label for cell subset or site translates to: CD45RA+CCR7+. The clonotype comes from a man aged 18 to 29 in good health. DNA sequence: TGTGCCAGTAGTATAGTCTTGGGAGGCGATGAGCAGTTCTTC. It codes for CASSIVLGGDEQFF.